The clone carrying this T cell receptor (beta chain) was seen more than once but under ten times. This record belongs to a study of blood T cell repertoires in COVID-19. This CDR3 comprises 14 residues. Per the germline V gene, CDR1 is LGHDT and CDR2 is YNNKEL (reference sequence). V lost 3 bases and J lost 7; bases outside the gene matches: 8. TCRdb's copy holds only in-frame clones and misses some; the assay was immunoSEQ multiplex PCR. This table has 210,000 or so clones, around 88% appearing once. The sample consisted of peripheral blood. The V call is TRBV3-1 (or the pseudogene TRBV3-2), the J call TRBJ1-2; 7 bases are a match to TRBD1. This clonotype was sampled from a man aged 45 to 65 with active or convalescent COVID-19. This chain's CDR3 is CASSHADRDAGYTF. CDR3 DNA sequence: TGTGCCAGCAGCCATGCAGACAGGGACGCTGGCTACACCTTC.